These T cell receptor beta chains were read from a single sample in a study of blood T cell repertoires in COVID-19. Generated by immunoSEQ multiplex PCR, the TCRdb table keeps only in-frame clones and is missing some. Found here are 200,000 to 250,000 clones, approximately 82% of them singletons; the top ten hold roughly 3.2%. Material for sequencing was peripheral blood. The receptor set was obtained from a woman aged 18-29 years with acute or convalescent COVID-19. Each CDR3 is given with its conserved first and last residue. D genes are given only for firm matches. Clone size, where shown, is once, few, many, or a class for clones that have expanded.

V	D	J	size	DNA	CDR3
TRBV4-3	TRBD2	TRBJ2-1	-	TGCGCCAGCAGCCAACACAGGGAGACTAGCGGGAGATATGAGCAGTTCTTC	CASSQHRETSGRYEQFF
TRBV6-5	TRBD2	TRBJ2-3	-	TGTGCCAGCGGGAGGAGGGAGGGGCGCACAGATACGCAGTATTTT	CASGRREGRTDTQYF
TRBV30	TRBD2	TRBJ2-7	-	TGTGCCTGGAGGCCACTAGCGGGAGCCTACGAGCAGTACTTC	CAWRPLAGAYEQYF
TRBV18	-	TRBJ1-2	-	TGTGCCAGCTCACCACCCGCCGCGACAAACTATGGCTACACCTTC	CASSPPAATNYGYTF
TRBV24-1	TRBD2	TRBJ2-7	few	TGTGCCACCAGTGATTTGGGCGGGACTAAGGGGCAGTACTTC	CATSDLGGTKGQYF
TRBV30	-	TRBJ2-5	-	TGTGCCTGGGGAGGTGGCGGAAATTGGGAGACCCAGTACTTC	CAWGGGGNWETQYF
TRBV19	-	TRBJ1-1	-	TGTGCCAGTAGTCACAGACAGGCCGAAGCTTTCTTT	CASSHRQAEAFF
TRBV5-5	-	TRBJ1-1	-	TGTGCCAGCAGCTTGGCTCCCGGCAGGGTTGCTGAAGCTTTCTTT	CASSLAPGRVAEAFF
TRBV30	TRBD1	TRBJ1-6	-	TGTGCCTGGAGTCAGGGACAGTATAATTCACCCCTCCACTTT	CAWSQGQYNSPLHF
TRBV27	-	TRBJ1-4	once	TGTGCTTCGAGGCGATATAATGAAAAACTGTTTTTT	CASRRYNEKLFF
TRBV6-5	TRBD2	TRBJ2-1	once	TGTGCCAGCAGTTACGTTGGCGGGAGTTCCTACAATGAGCAGTTCTTC	CASSYVGGSSYNEQFF
TRBV30	TRBD2	TRBJ2-5	-	TGTGCCTGGATTGGGCGGGAGGAAGAGACCCAGTACTTC	CAWIGREEETQYF
TRBV5-4	TRBD1	TRBJ2-2	-	TGTGCCAGCAGCTTGGGGGACAGGGGGACCGGGGAGCTGTTTTTT	CASSLGDRGTGELFF
TRBV28	TRBD1	TRBJ1-6	-	TGTGCCAGCAGTGAAGTACAGGGGGCTAGTAATTCACCCCTCCACTTT	CASSEVQGASNSPLHF
TRBV29-1	-	TRBJ1-5	-	TGCAGCGTGGTAACAGAGCACGCCAAGCATTTT	CSVVTEHAKHF
TRBV4-1	TRBD1	TRBJ2-2	-	TGCGCCAGCAGCCGTGGGACAGGGGGCACCGGGGAGCTGTTTTTT	CASSRGTGGTGELFF
TRBV27	TRBD1	TRBJ2-5	once	TGTGCCAGCAGTCCCGCCCGGCAGGGGGCAAGAGAGACCCAGTACTTC	CASSPARQGARETQYF
TRBV5-1	TRBD2	TRBJ2-4	-	TGCGCCAGCAGCTTCGGCGGACTAGGGGCAGGAGACATTCAGTACTTC	CASSFGGLGAGDIQYF
TRBV2	TRBD1	TRBJ2-3	-	TGTGCCAGCGGGACAGACTACACAGATACGCAGTATTTT	CASGTDYTDTQYF
TRBV3-1/TRBV3-2	-	TRBJ1-4	few	TGTGCCAGCAGCCCCTTTAAGTTTGGGGGGTTCAATGAAAAACTGTTTTTT	CASSPFKFGGFNEKLFF
TRBV28	-	TRBJ2-7	once	TGTGCCAGCAGAACAGGGCGAGGGGAGCAGTACTTC	CASRTGRGEQYF
TRBV28	-	TRBJ2-7	-	TGTGCCAGCAGCCCACCCGAGGGCCGTTCGGCGTCCCACGAGCAGTACTTC	CASSPPEGRSASHEQYF
TRBV6-5	TRBD2	TRBJ2-1	-	TGTGCCAGCAGTTACGGCCTAGCGGGATCTAATGAGCAGTTCTTC	CASSYGLAGSNEQFF
TRBV6-5	-	TRBJ1-2	-	TGTGCCAGCAGGCAGGGATTATTCTATGGCTACACCTTC	CASRQGLFYGYTF
TRBV9	TRBD2	TRBJ2-5	few	TGTGCCAGCAGCGTAGGGAGACTAGCGGGAGCGGGAGAGACCCAGTACTTC	CASSVGRLAGAGETQYF
TRBV5-4	-	TRBJ2-7	-	TGTGCCAGCAGCCCGGAACAGTCCTACGAGCAGTACTTC	CASSPEQSYEQYF
TRBV28	-	TRBJ2-3	-	TGTGCCAGCAGTTTTTTTTGGGGACTCATGAACAATACGCAGTATTTT	CASSFFWGLMNNTQYF
TRBV28	-	TRBJ1-6	-	TGTGCCAGCAGTTCCGGGGTTCTAATTAATTCACCCCTCCACTTT	CASSSGVLINSPLHF
TRBV27	TRBD1	TRBJ2-1	-	TGTGCCAGCAGTTCCACGGACAGGGCGAAGGTATGGGAGCAGTTCTTC	CASSSTDRAKVWEQFF
TRBV29-1	-	TRBJ1-1	once	TGCAGCGTTTCGCCTCGGCAGGGCCCACATGAAGCTTTCTTT	CSVSPRQGPHEAFF
TRBV15	-	TRBJ2-1	-	TGTGCCACCAGCAGAGATTGGGCGGGTGAGCAGTTCTTC	CATSRDWAGEQFF
TRBV6-2/TRBV6-3	TRBD2	TRBJ2-7	-	TGTGCCAGCAGCCCCACTAGCGGGAGTTACGAGCAGTACTTC	CASSPTSGSYEQYF
TRBV7-9	-	TRBJ1-2	-	TGTGCCAGCAGCTCCCCAGGGGCGAGCTATGGCTACACCTTC	CASSSPGASYGYTF
TRBV14	-	TRBJ1-6	-	TGTGCCAGCAGCCAAGACTTTAATTCACCCCTCCACTTT	CASSQDFNSPLHF
TRBV5-6	TRBD2	TRBJ2-7	-	TGTGCCAGCAGCTTCGGCGGGAGCCCCTACGAGCAGTACTTC	CASSFGGSPYEQYF
TRBV6-2/TRBV6-3	TRBD2	TRBJ2-1	few	TGTGCCAGCAGTTACCCGCTCGGGACTAGAGGAGGTGAGCAGTTCTTC	CASSYPLGTRGGEQFF
TRBV5-1	-	TRBJ2-1	-	TGCGCCAGCAGCTTGGCTGGCGGAGCCTACAATGAGCAGTTCTTC	CASSLAGGAYNEQFF
TRBV2	TRBD1	TRBJ2-2	few	TGTGCCAGCAGCGGGCGGACAGGGGGCAACACCGGGGAGCTGTTTTTT	CASSGRTGGNTGELFF
TRBV27	-	TRBJ1-2	few	TGTGCCAGCAGTCCCTCAGGGGCTTACTATGGCTACACCTTC	CASSPSGAYYGYTF
TRBV10-3	-	TRBJ1-6	-	TGTGCCATCAGTGACCCCCAGGGGACCCTTAGTTCACCCCTCCACTTT	CAISDPQGTLSSPLHF
TRBV3-1/TRBV3-2	-	TRBJ1-5	few	TGTGCCAGCAGCCAAGCAGGGCGCCGAAATCAGCCCCAGCATTTT	CASSQAGRRNQPQHF
TRBV7-9	TRBD2	TRBJ2-3	-	TGTGCCAGCAGCTTATTCCCCTCTAGCGGGAGTTCTTCCGATACGCAGTATTTT	CASSLFPSSGSSSDTQYF
TRBV21-1	-	TRBJ1-6	-	TGTGCCAACCCTTTCCGAGCGGCCGACCGATATTCACCCCTCCACTTT	CANPFRAADRYSPLHF
TRBV24-1	TRBD1	TRBJ1-3	once	TGTGCCACCAGTGATAAACGGGACAGTACCTCTTACTCTGGAAACACCATATATTTT	CATSDKRDSTSYSGNTIYF
TRBV7-2	TRBD2	TRBJ2-1	-	TGTGCCAGCAGCTCGACCGTAGGACTAGCGGGAGGAAATGAGCAGTTCTTC	CASSSTVGLAGGNEQFF
TRBV25-1	-	TRBJ2-1	-	TGTGCCAGCAGCGAACCGGGGGACGGTGGAAGCAATGAGCAGTTCTTC	CASSEPGDGGSNEQFF
TRBV19	TRBD2	TRBJ2-1	-	TGTGCCAGTAGTATCGGGACTAGCGGGATAAATGAGCAGTTCTTC	CASSIGTSGINEQFF
TRBV10-2	-	TRBJ2-3	-	TGCGCCAGCAGCGATGCTTCGGAGCGGACAGATACGCAGTATTTT	CASSDASERTDTQYF
TRBV10-3	TRBD2	TRBJ2-3	few	TGTGCCATCAGTAAGGAAGCGGGAGGGTCCACAGATACGCAGTATTTT	CAISKEAGGSTDTQYF
TRBV19	TRBD1	TRBJ1-2	few	TGTGCCAGTAGATCGGGACAGGGTGTTCGGGGCTACACCTTC	CASRSGQGVRGYTF
TRBV28	TRBD2	TRBJ2-1	-	TGTGCCAGTTCGGCGGGAGCCCCAGGACCGACGGATGAGCAGTTCTTC	CASSAGAPGPTDEQFF
TRBV6-2/TRBV6-3	-	TRBJ2-1	-	TGTGCCAGCAGTTCGACCCAACTAGCCCACAATGAGCAGTTCTTC	CASSSTQLAHNEQFF
TRBV19	-	TRBJ1-2	-	TGTGCCAGTAGCCCGCTAAATCGTGGCTACACCTTC	CASSPLNRGYTF